The 17 T cell receptor beta chains below all came from one sample that was sequenced in a study of persistence of HIV-infected CD4 T cells. Stimulation used approximately 9.5 ug/mL lysate from CMV-infected fibroblasts. Sorting of responding CD4+ T cells relied on upregulated CD40 ligand together with CD69. These receptors lack a known antigen. The libraries were made with immunoSEQ version 4 in survey mode. TCRdb's copy holds only in-frame clones and misses some; the assay was immunoSEQ multiplex PCR. The sample carries about 16,000 clones, approximately 65% recorded once. The starting material was CD4+ T cells sorted from PBMCs after roughly 18-hour stimulation, obtained from a patient who received antiretroviral therapy. These receptors originate from an adult woman with HIV who was CMV-seropositive.

CDR3 sequence (DNA): TGCGCCAGCAGCCTCCGGGGGGATTCCTACGAGCAGTACGTC. Its protein is CASSLRGDSYEQYV. This chain uses TRBV5-1 with TRBJ2-7, with 7 nucleotides matching TRBD2. Germline lookup yields CDR1 SGHRS and CDR2 YFSETQ. The junction had 5 bases not matched to a gene; V was cut back by 4 bases and J by 1 base. The CDR3 runs 14 residues.

This clone was seen a handful of times. The chain has TRBV30 and TRBJ1-6, with D possibly TRBD1 on 6 matching bases. V lost 1 base to trimming and J lost 10 bases, with 17 bases between them. There are 15 residues in the CDR3. CDR1 is GTSNPN and CDR2 is SVGIG in the germline V gene (reference sequence). Here the CDR3 DNA reads TGTGCCTGGAGTGAGATCGGCAGGGGAGGGTCACCCCTCCACTTT. It encodes CAWSEIGRGGSPLHF.

The chain has TRBV23-1 and TRBJ2-1, with D perhaps being TRBD1 or TRBD2 (5 bases each). TRBV23-1 is known as an ORF, though its function is uncertain. Trimming stripped 0 bases from V and 8 bases from J, with 11 bases between. This CDR3 has 14 amino acids. CDR3 DNA: TGCGCCAGCAGTCAATCGGGACCCTTCCATGAGCAGTTCTTC. It specifies CASSQSGPFHEQFF.

In its sample, this clone was seen a few times. Other nucleotide sequences from this sample produce the same CDR3. The chain uses TRBV9 and TRBJ1-6; 8 positions match TRBD1. Germline V gene sequence: CDR1 SGDLS, CDR2 YYNGEE. Unmatched junction bases numbered 2, after V lost 3 bases and J lost 6 bases. There are 14 residues in the CDR3. The chain's CDR3 is CASSGTGPNSPLHF. In DNA form, the CDR3 reads TGTGCCAGCAGCGGGACAGGGCCTAATTCACCCCTCCACTTT.

This clone was counted a single time. CDR3 DNA sequence: TGCGCCAGCAGCCCGAGACAGGGGGCGTCGGGCACTGAAGCTTTCTTT. It is translated as CASSPRQGASGTEAFF. The V gene is TRBV5-1, the J gene TRBJ1-1; 10 nucleotides align to TRBD1. J lost 4 bases, V lost 4 bases, and 10 bases had no gene match. This CDR3 spans 16 amino acids. Germline CDR1 SGHRS, CDR2 YFSETQ. Full variable domain (missing parts from reference TRBV5-1 and TRBJ1-1): KAGVTQTPRYLIKTRGQQVTLSCSPISGHRSVSWYQQTPGQGLQFLFEYFSETQRNKGNFPGRFSGRQFSNSRSEMNVSTLELGDSALYLCASSPRQGASGTEAFFGQGTRLTVV.

This clone was seen a handful of times. V gene TRBV28 combines with J gene TRBJ1-1; D remains unclear. The CDR3 consists of 15 residues. Germline assignment: CDR1 MDHEN and CDR2 SYDVKM. V lost 2 bases and J lost 10, with 20 bases in between. CDR3 nucleotides: TGTGCCAGCAGTTTAGGTGATATAGGGCCGAACGGAGCTTTCTTT. Protein product: CASSLGDIGPNGAFF.

The rearrangement links TRBV19 to TRBJ1-5, with no clear D. Trimming stripped 3 bases from V and 4 bases from J, with 7 bases between. Germline V lookup: CDR1 LNHDA, CDR2 SQIVND (reference sequence). CDR3 length equals 13 residues. CDR3 nucleotides: TGTGCCAGTAGTATTAGGACTAATCAGCCCCAGCATTTT. Translating gives CASSIRTNQPQHF.

V and J are TRBV7-9 and TRBJ1-6; a weak D match, TRBD1 (6 bases). V lost 0 bases and J lost 11, with 20 bases in between. CDR1 is SEHNR, CDR2 FQNEAQ, per germline (reference sequence). The CDR3 covers 17 residues. CDR3 coding DNA: TGTGCCAGCAGCTTAGCGACACTACAGGGAGAGAGGCCACCCCTCCACTTT. Its translation is CASSLATLQGERPPLHF. Using reference TRBV7-9 and TRBJ1-6 for the parts outside the CDR3, the full variable domain is DTGVSQNPRHKITKRGQNVTFRCDPISEHNRLYWYRQTLGQGPEFLTYFQNEAQLEKSRLLSDRFSAERPKGSFSTLEIQRTEQGDSAMYLCASSLATLQGERPPLHFGNGTRLTVT.

The chain couples TRBV5-1 to TRBJ1-2, with 12 positions matching TRBD1. Germline V gives CDR1 SGHRS, CDR2 YFSETQ. The CDR3 is made up of 14 amino acids. Germline trimming cut 3 bases from V and 7 bases from J; bases unmatched to any gene: 4. Written as DNA, the CDR3 is TGCGCCAGCAGCTGGGACAGGGGGCAGAGTGGCTACACCTTC. Its protein product is CASSWDRGQSGYTF.

The V and J genes are TRBV15 and TRBJ1-4; D is ambiguous. V lost 5 bases to trimming and J lost 0 bases, with 16 bases between them. The germline V gene encodes CDR1 LNHNV and CDR2 YYDKDF (reference sequence). The CDR3 has 17 amino acids. The DNA of the CDR3 is TGTGCCACCAGCCGACCCCCCCGTACCACAACTAATGAAAAACTGTTTTTT. Translating it yields CATSRPPRTTTNEKLFF.

The rearrangement joins TRBV19 to TRBJ1-6; no clear D gene. The CDR3 is made up of 14 amino acids. Per the germline V gene, CDR1 is LNHDA and CDR2 is SQIVND (reference sequence). Trimming left V 1 base short and J 8 bases short, with 9 bases between. CDR3 bases: TGTGCCAGTAGTATAGGTCCCCAAGATTCACCCCTCCACTTT. Protein: CASSIGPQDSPLHF.

This clone was found a few times. The chain couples TRBV7-3 to TRBJ1-5; 10 nucleotides agree with TRBD1. With 6 bases clipped from V and 6 bases from J, the junction kept 8 bases outside the gene matches. Germline lookup yields CDR1 SGHTA and CDR2 FQGTGA. The CDR3 has 15 amino acids. The CDR3 region has the DNA TGTGCCAGCAGTTTGACAGGGGGCGTAGGTCAGCCCCAGCATTTT. Encoded protein: CASSLTGGVGQPQHF.

The J gene is TRBJ1-1, the V gene TRBV7-3; D call uncertain. V dropped 3 bases and J dropped 8 bases, with 13 bases sitting between them. This CDR3 is 13 amino acids long. The germline CDR1 and CDR2 sequences are SGHTA and FQGTGA. The CDR3, as DNA: TGTGCCAGCAGCTTCGCAGGAACAGCCGAAGCTTTCTTT. Residues: CASSFAGTAEAFF.

V usage is TRBV15 and J usage is TRBJ1-6; unclear D gene. Looked up from germline, CDR1 is LNHNV and CDR2 is YYDKDF (reference sequence). This CDR3 is built from 14 residues. V shed 3 bases and J shed 10 bases, with 13 bases lying between them. The CDR3 nucleotides are TGTGCCACCAGCAGGGGTCTAGGGAACTCACCCCTCCACTTT. Its protein is CATSRGLGNSPLHF.

V gene TRBV5-1 combines with J gene TRBJ1-1; maybe TRBD1 (6 bases). The CDR3 is 14 residues long. In germline, CDR1 is SGHRS, CDR2 YFSETQ. V dropped 8 bases and J dropped 2 bases, with 16 bases sitting between them. The CDR3 here is CASGFTRGNTEAFF. CDR3 nucleotide sequence: TGCGCCAGTGGATTCACCAGGGGCAACACTGAAGCTTTCTTT. The whole variable domain, remainder taken from reference TRBV5-1 and TRBJ1-1, is KAGVTQTPRYLIKTRGQQVTLSCSPISGHRSVSWYQQTPGQGLQFLFEYFSETQRNKGNFPGRFSGRQFSNSRSEMNVSTLELGDSALYLCASGFTRGNTEAFFGQGTRLTVV.

The sample holds a few counts of this clone. J is TRBJ2-1 and V is TRBV7-2; tentatively, D is TRBD2 (6 bases). This CDR3 has 14 amino acids. The germline gives CDR1 SGHTA, CDR2 FQGNSA. V lost 1 base and J lost 6, with 10 bases in between. The CDR3 DNA sequence: TGTGCCAGCAGCTTAGATGGAGGGTCCAATGAGCAGTTCTTC. Its protein is CASSLDGGSNEQFF.

CDR3 nucleotides: TGTGCCAGCTCACCTGACAGGGAACTTAGCCATGGCTACACCTTC. Translated, it gives CASSPDRELSHGYTF. This chain joins TRBV18 and TRBJ1-2; TRBD1 agrees at 7 bases. Germline V lookup: CDR1 KGHSH, CDR2 LQKENI. This CDR3 has 15 amino acids. V trimming: 3 bases; J trimming: 6 bases; junction bases outside the gene matches: 10.